Presented here are 8 T cell receptor beta chains from one specimen sequenced in a study of molecular identifiers for immune sequencing clone quantification. TCRdb ran MiXCR on the PCR reads and lists one entry per CDR3 protein. The table records some 65,000 distinct CDR3 sequences, less than 20% of them present only once. The sample consisted of naive CD8+ T cells from blood, with Jurkat cell RNA spiked in. As to subset: FACS-sorted CD8+CD4-CCR7+CD45RA+ naive T cells. The receptors stem from a human donor in good health. Some libraries in this study had Jurkat cell RNA spiked in.

This clonotype was observed a handful of times. The chain recombines TRBV29-1 with TRBJ2-5; possibly TRBD1 for D (5 bases). Trimming shortened V by 0 bases and J by 5 bases, and 16 bases separated the two germline ends. The CDR3 has 15 amino acids. Germline V lookup: CDR1 SQVTM, CDR2 ANQGSEA. CDR3 nucleotide sequence: TGCAGCGTTGAAGATCACTCCCGGCAGGGCGAGACCCAGTACTTC. Translated, it gives CSVEDHSRQGETQYF. Together with reference TRBV29-1 and TRBJ2-5, the CDR3 gives the full variable domain: SAVISQKPSRDICQRGTSLTIQCQVDSQVTMMFWYRQQPGQSLTLIATANQGSEATYESGFVIDKFPISRPNLTFSTLTVSNMSPEDSSIYLCSVEDHSRQGETQYFGPGTRLLVL.

This clonotype was seen at least ten times. The junction differs from germline at one of its ends, possibly a read error. J is TRBJ1-2 and V is TRBV30, with D maybe TRBD1 (6 bases). The CDR3 runs 12 residues. Looked up from germline, CDR1 is GTSNPN and CDR2 is SVGIG (reference sequence). The CDR3 bases are TGTGCCTGGAGCGACGGGGGCCCCGATCCGTTCTTC. It specifies CAWSDGGPDPFF. The full variable domain, in which reference TRBV30 and TRBJ1-2 provide the parts outside the CDR3, is SQTIHQWPATLVQPVGSPLSLECTVEGTSNPNLYWYRQAAGRGLQLLFYSVGIGQISSEVPQNLSASRPQDRQFILSSKKLLLSDSGFYLCAWSDGGPDPFFGSGTRLTVV.

This clonotype appeared many times. This chain uses TRBV20-1 with TRBJ2-6; TRBD2 matches at 13 bases. The CDR3 extends over 18 amino acids. Germline CDR1 is DFQATT and CDR2 is SNEGSKA (reference sequence). The junction had 8 bases not matched to a gene; V was cut back by 6 bases and J by 0 bases. CDR3 residues: CSATRTSGGSSGANVLTF. The CDR3 region has the DNA TGCAGTGCCACCCGGACTAGCGGGGGCAGCTCTGGGGCCAACGTCCTGACTTTC.

This clonotype was recorded once. This could be a read error, since a much larger clone is one nucleotide away. The chain couples TRBV27 to TRBJ2-3; TRBD2 aligns across 7 bases. Germline CDR1 is MNHEY and CDR2 is SMNVEV (reference sequence). Trimming took 4 bases from V and 3 from J; bases not matched to a gene: 13. CDR3 size: 17 residues. The CDR3 reads CASSSPQLAWTTDTQYF. As DNA, the CDR3 is TGTGCCAGCAGTTCTCCTCAACTAGCGTGGACGACAGATACGCAGTATTTT.

A note on this clonotype: A much larger clonotype is one base distant, so this may be a read error. The chain combines TRBV11-2 with TRBJ2-7; TRBD2 is a possible D gene (7 bases). The CDR3 has 12 residues. The germline V gene has CDR1 SGHAT and CDR2 FQNNGV. The CDR3 reads CAGSPGGLEQYF. CDR3 nucleotide sequence: TGTGCCGGCAGCCCCGGGGGGCTCGAGCAGTACTTC.

There are a few counts of this clonotype. This sequence joins TRBV27 and TRBJ2-1, with 11 bases fitting TRBD2. Germline V gene lookup returns CDR1 MNHEY and CDR2 SMNVEV (reference sequence). The V and J ends lost 6 bases and 9 bases, in that order; junction bases with no gene match: 13. This CDR3 is built from 16 residues. The CDR3 DNA reads TGTGCCAGCAGCCTACTAGCGGGAGAGTCTTCCGGTGAGCAGTTCTTC. Translated: CASSLLAGESSGEQFF.

This chain joins TRBV10-3 and TRBJ2-1; perhaps D is TRBD1 or TRBD2 (5 bases each). This CDR3 is 14 amino acids long. From germline, CDR1 is ENHRY and CDR2 SYGVKD. Trimming left V 10 bases short and J 0 bases short, with 13 bases between. The chain's CDR3 is CATRDGRSYNEQFF. Written as DNA, the CDR3 is TGTGCCACCAGGGACGGTCGCTCCTACAATGAGCAGTTCTTC.

Many counts were recorded for this clonotype. V and J are TRBV27 and TRBJ2-7, with TRBD2 matching 7 bases. V was pared by 2 bases and J by 5 bases, with 6 bases of the junction left unmatched. Germline CDR1 is MNHEY and CDR2 is SMNVEV (reference sequence). The CDR3 spans 14 residues. The CDR3 nucleotides read TGTGCCAGCAGTTTACGGGGGAGGGCCCACGAGCAGTACTTC. Amino acids: CASSLRGRAHEQYF.